The present TCR beta chain was sequenced within a study of CD8+CD57+ T cells in acquired aplastic anemia. Turning to the study itself: Sorted CD4+ and CD8+ cells yielded DNA averaging around 3 ug.

CDR1 is LNHDA and CDR2 is SQIVND in the germline V gene (reference sequence). Trimming removed 6 bases from V and 4 bases from J; junction bases left unmatched: 3. The CDR3 spans 13 residues. Points on this clonotype: Its antigen is not known.

Only patients with CD8+CD57+ cell expansion on flow cytometry were chosen for sequencing. The patients all had a severe acquired aplastic anemia diagnosis. The study profiled TCR beta VDJ and CDR3 using genomic DNA as template. TCRdb processed the reads anew with MiXCR; each CDR3 protein has one entry. The repertoire has about 160,000 distinct CDR3 sequences, about 70% of them found once; the top ten carry approximately 50%. Study-wide findings and caveats: Patients showed no significant difference from controls in CD8+ Simpson's diversity. Patients and controls were found to share 25 to 30 CD8+ CDR3 sequences.

The sequencing input was sorted CD4+, CD8+, or CD8+CD57+ T cells (not recorded which) from PBMCs. The receptor's source is a human donor with aplastic anemia. The chain has TRBV19 and TRBJ2-1; 7 bases align to TRBD1. The CDR3 nucleotides are TGTGCCAGTAGCCCGACAGGGTACAATGAGCAGTTCTTC. It codes for CASSPTGYNEQFF.